This TCR beta chain was captured in a study of PD-1 blockade in classical Hodgkin lymphoma. Study-level results: In CD4+ cells, TCR diversity went up significantly by C4D1, but in CD8+ cells it did not.

TCRdb keeps only in-frame clones here, not all; method: immunoSEQ multiplex PCR. The sample records about 50,000 clones, around 87% being singletons. Comments on this clone: Its antigen is not known.

Germline V lookup: CDR1 SGHRS, CDR2 YFSETQ. CDR3 length: 15 residues. The V gene end was trimmed by 4 bases and the J gene end by 2 bases; junction bases not matched to a gene: 5. Time point here: cycle 4 day 1 (C4D1), after more than 5 weeks of nivolumab. There was relapse after autologous stem cell transplantation in every patient, and there was variation in brentuximab vedotin exposure. Source: peripheral blood mononuclear cells (PBMCs), taken before the fourth cycle of nivolumab. This clonotype originated in a human donor with classical Hodgkin lymphoma. The chain links TRBV5-1 to TRBJ2-3, with TRBD2 matching over 9 bases. The CDR3 protein is CASSEGLANTDTQYF. The CDR3 DNA reads TGCGCCAGCAGCGAGGGACTAGCCAACACAGATACGCAGTATTTT. The full variable domain, in which reference TRBV5-1 and TRBJ2-3 provide the parts outside the CDR3, is KAGVTQTPRYLIKTRGQQVTLSCSPISGHRSVSWYQQTPGQGLQFLFEYFSETQRNKGNFPGRFSGRQFSNSRSEMNVSTLELGDSALYLCASSEGLANTDTQYFGPGTRLTVL.